These 6 T cell receptor beta chains were sequenced from one sample in a study of T cells in Graves' hyperthyroidism and ophthalmopathy. TCR beta CDR3 sequences were amplified from RNA transcripts. The study used the HTBI primer set for a first-round RT-PCR of the TCR CDR3. TCRdb recomputed calls from the multiplex PCR reads with MiXCR, one row per CDR3 protein. This repertoire shows over 700,000 distinct CDR3 sequences, around a third found once; its top ten account for less than 40%. The sequenced sample was blood. The receptor source for this set is a woman aged 40 to 49 with Graves' hyperthyroidism.

Only a few counts were recorded for this clonotype. This CDR3 reads CSAPQPSILNTEAFF. CDR3 in DNA: TGCAGTGCTCCTCAGCCTTCCATCCTGAACACTGAAGCTTTCTTT. The chain joins TRBV20-1 to TRBJ1-1; D ambiguous. The CDR3 totals 15 residues. Trimming took 5 bases from V and 0 from J, leaving 16 bases between them. Germline CDR1 DFQATT, CDR2 SNEGSKA (reference sequence).

The V gene is TRBV29-1, the J gene TRBJ1-2, with TRBD1 as a possible D gene (6 bases). Germline lookup yields CDR1 SQVTM and CDR2 ANQGSEA. V lost 4 bases and J lost 4, with 13 bases in between. This CDR3 spans 13 amino acids. The CDR3 loop reads CSVAFTGTYGYTF. In nucleotides, the CDR3 is TGCAGCGTTGCCTTTACAGGGACCTATGGCTACACCTTC.

The chain employs TRBV20-1 and TRBJ2-5, with a possible D match to TRBD2 (6 bases). Germline assignment: CDR1 DFQATT and CDR2 SNEGSKA (reference sequence). This CDR3 has 15 residues. The V gene lost 4 bases and the J gene lost 4 bases, with 19 bases spanning the gap. The CDR3 here is CSAIPASGSAETQYF. The CDR3 nucleotides read TGCAGTGCTATCCCTGCCTCCGGGAGTGCAGAGACCCAGTACTTC.

This chain joins TRBV9 and TRBJ2-7, with a tentative D call TRBD1 (6 bases). In germline, CDR1 is SGDLS, CDR2 YYNGEE. CDR3 length: 15 residues. Deletions cut 4 bases from V and 2 bases from J, with 16 bases between. The chain's CDR3 is CASSRDIDPAYEQYF. In DNA form, the CDR3 reads TGTGCCAGCAGCCGGGACATCGATCCTGCCTACGAGCAGTACTTC.

This clonotype was counted between two and nine times. V gene TRBV12-3 or TRBV12-4 combines with J gene TRBJ2-7; a weak D match, TRBD1 (6 bases). This CDR3 has 15 amino acids. Trimming cost V 2 bases and J 3 bases, with 14 bases left between them. The CDR3, as DNA: TGTGCCAGCAGTTTACAAGTAGGCAGGGGCTACGAGCAGTACTTC. Translated: CASSLQVGRGYEQYF.

As for this clonotype: A much larger clone lies a single base off, so this may be a read error. This chain connects TRBV11-2 to TRBJ2-5; D might be TRBD1 or TRBD2, each matching 5 bases. Germline lookup yields CDR1 SGHAT and CDR2 FQNNGV. This CDR3 is built from 14 residues. Trimming took 6 bases from V and 3 from J, leaving 14 bases between them. The CDR3, as DNA: TGTGCCAGCAGATCCGGGGCTCTAGAAGAGACCCAGTACTTC. Amino acid sequence: CASRSGALEETQYF.